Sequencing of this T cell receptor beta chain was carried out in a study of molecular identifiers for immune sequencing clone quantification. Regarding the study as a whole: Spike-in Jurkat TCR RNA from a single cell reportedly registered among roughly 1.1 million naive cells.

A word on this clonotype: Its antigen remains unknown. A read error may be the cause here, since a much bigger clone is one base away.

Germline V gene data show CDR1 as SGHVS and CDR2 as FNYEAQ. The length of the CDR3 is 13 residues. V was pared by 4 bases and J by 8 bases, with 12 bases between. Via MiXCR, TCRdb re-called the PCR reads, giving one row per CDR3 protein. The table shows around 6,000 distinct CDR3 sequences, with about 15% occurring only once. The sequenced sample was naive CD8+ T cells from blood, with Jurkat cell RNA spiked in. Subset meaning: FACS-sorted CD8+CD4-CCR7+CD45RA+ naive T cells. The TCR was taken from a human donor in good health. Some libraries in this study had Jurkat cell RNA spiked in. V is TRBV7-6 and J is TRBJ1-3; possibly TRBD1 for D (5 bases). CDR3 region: CASSSGELDTIYF. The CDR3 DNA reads TGTGCCAGCAGCTCGGGGGAGCTAGACACCATATATTTT.